This T cell receptor (beta chain) was identified during a study of untreated major depressive disorder. Sequenced by immunoSEQ multiplex PCR; TCRdb stores in-frame clones only, minus some. The table shows under 15,000 clones, with around 90% occurring only once. The CDR3 loop spans 18 amino acids. The germline CDR1 and CDR2 sequences are SGHDT and YYEEEE. With 4 bases clipped from V and 0 bases from J, the junction kept 8 bases outside the gene matches. Study results and limitations: Three preselected Vbeta families were the sole sequencing comparisons. Depressed patients' CD4+ T cells carried increased TRBV05-01 (Vbeta 5.1) usage versus control CD4+ T cells.

The donors were all European-descended. Thawed PBMCs underwent magnetic negative selection for CD4+ T cells. A remark on this clone: Antigen unknown.

The material sequenced was CD4+ T cells from PBMCs. The chain joins TRBV5-6 to TRBJ2-6, with 9 bases aligning to TRBD1. The clonotype was recovered from a man aged 30 to 39 with major depressive disorder. In DNA form, the CDR3 reads TGTGCCAGCAGCCTGTGGACAGGGGCCGCCTCTGGGGCCAACGTCCTGACTTTC. Its protein product is CASSLWTGAASGANVLTF.